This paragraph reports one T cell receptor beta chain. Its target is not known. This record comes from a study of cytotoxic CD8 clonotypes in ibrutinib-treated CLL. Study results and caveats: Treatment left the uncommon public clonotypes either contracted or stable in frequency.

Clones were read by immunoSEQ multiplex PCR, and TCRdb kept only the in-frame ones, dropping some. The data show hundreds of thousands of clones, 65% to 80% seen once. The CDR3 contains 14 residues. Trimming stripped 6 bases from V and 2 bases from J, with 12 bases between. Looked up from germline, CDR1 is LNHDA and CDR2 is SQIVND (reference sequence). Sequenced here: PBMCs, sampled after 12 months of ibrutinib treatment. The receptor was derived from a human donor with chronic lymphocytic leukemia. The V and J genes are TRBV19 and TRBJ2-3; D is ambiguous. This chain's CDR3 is CASRAGPTTDTQYF. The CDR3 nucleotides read TGTGCCAGTAGGGCAGGACCTACCACAGATACGCAGTATTTT.